A single sample is the source of the 7 T cell receptor beta chains below, sequenced in a study of cytomegalovirus exposure and HLA in healthy donors. With 60 Vbeta and 13 Jbeta primers, the PCR was carried out. This table comes from immunoSEQ multiplex PCR, and its TCRdb copy is limited to in-frame clones, with some not included. The sample has 200,000 to 250,000 clones; roughly 87% are singletons. The sample comprised PBMCs. These receptors were obtained from a middle-aged woman in good health and CMV-seropositive.

V is TRBV6-4 and J is TRBJ2-2; TRBD1 matches 8 bases. From germline, CDR1 is MRHNA and CDR2 SNTAGT. J was trimmed by 1 base and V by 5 bases; bases with no gene match: 3. The CDR3 loop spans 15 amino acids. CDR3 loop: CASSPGTGNTGELFF. The CDR3 bases are TGTGCCAGCAGTCCCGGGACAGGGAACACCGGGGAGCTGTTTTTT.

This clone has just a few counts. The chain is built from TRBV12-5 and TRBJ1-5, with D tentatively TRBD1 (6 bases). Trimming shortened V by 0 bases and J by 8 bases, and 14 bases separated the two germline ends. This CDR3 region has 15 residues. Germline CDR1 reads LGHNT; CDR2 reads FRNRAP. The CDR3 region has the DNA TGTGCTAGTGGTTTGGTATTTGGGGGCCAAGAGCCCCAGCATTTT. Amino acid sequence: CASGLVFGGQEPQHF.

This chain links TRBV7-6 with TRBJ2-7; D gene ambiguous. Between the trimmed V and J ends, which lost 0 bases and 6 bases, there was a span of 12 bases. The V gene's germline CDR1 is SGHVS and CDR2 FNYEAQ. The CDR3 covers 14 residues. The CDR3: CASSLAVSGAEQYF. The CDR3 DNA reads TGTGCCAGCAGCTTAGCGGTGTCAGGCGCCGAGCAGTACTTC.

The chain couples TRBV30 to TRBJ1-1; TRBD1 matches at 7 bases. The trim removed 7 bases at V and 4 bases at J, leaving 6 bases unmatched. The germline V gene has CDR1 GTSNPN and CDR2 SVGIG (reference sequence). The length of the CDR3 is 12 residues. CDR3 bases: TGTGCCTCGGACAGGAGAGGCACTGAAGCTTTCTTT. It specifies CASDRRGTEAFF.

This chain links TRBV7-2 with TRBJ1-4; no reliable D call. V lost 3 bases and J lost 2, with 4 bases in between. The length of the CDR3 is 13 residues. The V gene's germline CDR1 is SGHTA and CDR2 FQGNSA. Written as DNA, the CDR3 is TGTGCCAGCAGCTTTTCGACTAATGAAAAACTGTTTTTT. Protein: CASSFSTNEKLFF.

The chain carries TRBV7-3 and TRBJ2-3; D is perhaps TRBD2 (7 bases). This CDR3 is 15 amino acids long. The germline V and J ends were trimmed by 4 bases and 5 bases, with 16 bases remaining between them. The V gene's germline CDR1 is SGHTA and CDR2 FQGTGA. For the CDR3, the DNA is TGTGCCAGCAGCTCCCAAGGGGGGGCTGTAGATACGCAGTATTTT. Translated: CASSSQGGAVDTQYF.

The J gene is TRBJ2-1, the V gene TRBV5-1, with a weak D call TRBD1 (5 bases). Trimming cost V 3 bases and J 4 bases, with 20 bases left between them. This CDR3 is 17 amino acids long. Looked up from germline, CDR1 is SGHRS and CDR2 is YFSETQ. CDR3 in DNA: TGCGCCAGCAGCTCCCAGGGCCGGAGTTCGGGTTACAATGAGCAGTTCTTC. Translation gives CASSSQGRSSGYNEQFF.